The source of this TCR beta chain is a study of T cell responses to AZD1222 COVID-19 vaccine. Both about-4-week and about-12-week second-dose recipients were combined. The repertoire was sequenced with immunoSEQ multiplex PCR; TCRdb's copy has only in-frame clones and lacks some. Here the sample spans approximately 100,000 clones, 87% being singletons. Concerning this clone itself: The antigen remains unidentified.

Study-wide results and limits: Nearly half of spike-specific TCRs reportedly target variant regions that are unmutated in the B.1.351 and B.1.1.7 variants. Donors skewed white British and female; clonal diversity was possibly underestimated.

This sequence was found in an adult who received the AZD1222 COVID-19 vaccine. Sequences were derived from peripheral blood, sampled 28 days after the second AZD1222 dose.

The CDR3 spells CASSLGQATNEKLFF. The CDR3 nucleotides read TGCGCCAGCAGCTTGGGGCAAGCAACTAATGAAAAACTGTTTTTT. The genes are TRBV5-1 and TRBJ1-4, with unresolved D. This CDR3 contains 15 residues. V was pared by 0 bases and J by 0 bases, with 6 bases between. Germline V lookup: CDR1 SGHRS, CDR2 YFSETQ.